This passage covers 8 T cell receptor beta chains from one sample sequenced in a study of early T cells in non-severe SARS-CoV-2 infection. TCRdb processed the 5' RACE reads anew with MiXCR; each CDR3 protein has one entry. The sample contains fewer than 90,000 distinct CDR3 sequences, 11% to 15% of which appear only once. The material sequenced was whole blood. These receptor sequences come from an adult who was a healthcare worker with PCR-confirmed SARS-CoV-2 infection or an uninfected control (not recorded which).

This clonotype was seen more than once but under ten times. The genes are TRBV6-6 and TRBJ2-3; maybe TRBD2 (7 bases). Germline V gene data show CDR1 as MNHNY and CDR2 as SVGAGI (reference sequence). Trimming took off 0 bases at V and 8 bases at J, with 12 bases between the two ends. This CDR3 contains 14 residues. This CDR3 is CASSYSRGGGTQYF. CDR3 DNA: TGTGCCAGCAGTTACTCGAGGGGGGGAGGTACGCAGTATTTT.

In its sample, this clonotype is large (0.1 to 1%). The chain is built from TRBV5-4 and TRBJ2-1, with D possibly matching TRBD1 (5 bases). Trimming left V 4 bases short and J 6 bases short, with 17 bases between. The CDR3 runs to 15 residues. CDR1 and CDR2 (germline): SGHNT, YYREEE (reference sequence). CDR3 loop: CASSDLGHRFNEQFF. DNA for the CDR3: TGTGCCAGCAGCGACCTAGGACATCGCTTCAATGAGCAGTTCTTC.

This clonotype has a count of ten or more. The chain combines TRBV11-2 with TRBJ1-2; D call uncertain. Trimming removed 4 bases at V and 2 bases at J, with 8 bases between. Per the germline V gene, CDR1 is SGHAT and CDR2 is FQNNGV. The CDR3 is made up of 13 amino acids. CDR3 sequence reads: CASSSRTNYGYTF. In DNA form, the CDR3 reads TGTGCCAGCAGCTCCCGAACCAACTATGGCTACACCTTC.

The chain has TRBV7-8 and TRBJ2-5, with 7 bases matching TRBD2. CDR1 and CDR2 (germline): SGHVS, FQNEAQ. The CDR3 totals 15 residues. The V gene end was trimmed by 6 bases and the J gene end by 4 bases; junction bases not matched to a gene: 11. The chain's CDR3 is CASSNHAGEIETQYF. The CDR3 bases are TGTGCCAGCAGTAATCATGCGGGGGAGATAGAGACCCAGTACTTC.

The V gene is TRBV12-3 or TRBV12-4, the J gene TRBJ1-1, with unresolved D. V was trimmed by 7 bases and J by 6 bases, leaving 9 bases between them. CDR3 length: 11 amino acids. CDR3 nucleotides: TGTGCCAGCACCCTGGATTCTGAAGCTTTCTTT. Amino acid sequence: CASTLDSEAFF.

This clonotype has ten or more counts. The V and J genes are TRBV6-6 and TRBJ1-1; 8 bases map to TRBD1. The junction had 5 bases not matched to a gene; V was cut back by 10 bases and J by 1 base. Germline CDR1 is MNHNY and CDR2 is SVGAGI (reference sequence). CDR3 length equals 13 residues. The CDR3 nucleotides are TGTGCCATCAGACAGGGGCCGAACACTGAAGCTTTCTTT. Amino acids: CAIRQGPNTEAFF.

This clonotype has only a few counts. The genes are TRBV7-9 and TRBJ2-3, with a weak D call TRBD2 (5 bases). Trimming stripped 2 bases from V and 2 bases from J, with 11 bases between. This CDR3 has 15 residues. Germline V CDR1 and CDR2: SEHNR, FQNEAQ (reference sequence). The CDR3, as DNA: TGTGCCAGCAGCTTATCCCGGGGAGTCACAGATACGCAGTATTTT. Translating gives CASSLSRGVTDTQYF.

This clonotype came up a few times. This chain joins TRBV7-9 and TRBJ1-3; a possible D gene is TRBD1 (6 bases). The V and J ends lost 1 base and 2 bases respectively, with 9 bases between them. The CDR3 length is 15 residues. CDR1 is SEHNR and CDR2 is FQNEAQ in the germline V gene (reference sequence). CDR3 bases: TGTGCCAGCAGCTTAGACAGGGCAGCTGGAAACACCATATATTTT. It is translated as CASSLDRAAGNTIYF.